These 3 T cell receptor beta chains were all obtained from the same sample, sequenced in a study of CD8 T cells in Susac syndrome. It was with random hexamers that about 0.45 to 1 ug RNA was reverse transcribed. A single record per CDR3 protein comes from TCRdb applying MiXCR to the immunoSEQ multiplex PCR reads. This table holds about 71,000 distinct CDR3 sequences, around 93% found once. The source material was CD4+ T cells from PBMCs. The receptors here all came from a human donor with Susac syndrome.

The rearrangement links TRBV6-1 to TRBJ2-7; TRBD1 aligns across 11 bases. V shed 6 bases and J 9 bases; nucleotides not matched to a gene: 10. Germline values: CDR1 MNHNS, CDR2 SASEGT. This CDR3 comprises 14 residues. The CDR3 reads CASSLRTGGEGQYF. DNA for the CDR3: TGTGCCAGCAGCCTTAGGACAGGGGGCGAAGGGCAGTACTTC.

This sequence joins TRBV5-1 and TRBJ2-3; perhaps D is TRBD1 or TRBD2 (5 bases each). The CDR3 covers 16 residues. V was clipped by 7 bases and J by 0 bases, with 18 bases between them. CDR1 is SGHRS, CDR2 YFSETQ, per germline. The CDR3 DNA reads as TGCGCCAGCGCAACAAAAGGGACGCACAGCACAGATACGCAGTATTTT. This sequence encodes CASATKGTHSTDTQYF.

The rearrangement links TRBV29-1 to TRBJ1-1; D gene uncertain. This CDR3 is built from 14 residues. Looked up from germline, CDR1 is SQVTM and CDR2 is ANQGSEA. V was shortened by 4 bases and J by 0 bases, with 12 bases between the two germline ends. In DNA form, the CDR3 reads TGCAGCGTTGCGGTATCGCCGTTGAACACTGAAGCTTTCTTT. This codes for CSVAVSPLNTEAFF.